This T cell receptor (beta chain) stems from a study of cytomegalovirus exposure and HLA in healthy donors. Study background: As released early, the data held some 85 million unique TCRs from HLA-typed donors. General study findings and limits: The presence/absence work took it that sequencing depth was about the same across donors.

To note about this clone: Antigen specificity is unknown.

All the people who gave samples were healthy bone marrow donors. At sampling all donors were nominally healthy, likely with unrecorded immune exposures. The PCR ran on 60 Vbeta and 13 Jbeta primers. Sequencing was performed with immunoSEQ multiplex PCR; in TCRdb, only in-frame clones are kept and a portion is missing. Of under 150,000 clones listed, approximately 77% were seen once; the top ten hold 1.3% to 1.5%. Germline assignment: CDR1 LNHDA and CDR2 SQIVND (reference sequence). Between the trimmed V and J ends, which lost 4 bases and 1 base, there was a span of 5 bases. The CDR3 sequence is 14 residues long.

The receptor was isolated from a middle-aged woman in good health and CMV-seronegative. Sequences were obtained from PBMCs. The V call is TRBV19, the J call TRBJ2-6; D remains unclear. The CDR3 sequence: CASSSSSGANVLTF. In DNA form, the CDR3 reads TGTGCCAGTAGTAGCAGTTCTGGGGCCAACGTCCTGACTTTC.